This record covers a single T cell receptor (beta chain). These data are taken from a study of blood T cell repertoires in COVID-19. Background on the study: The United States, Italy and Spain provided the acute and convalescent COVID-19 samples.

In germline, CDR1 is LNHDA, CDR2 SQIVND (reference sequence). Between the trimmed V and J ends, which lost 5 bases and 1 base, there was a span of 15 bases. The CDR3 length is 15 residues. Clones were sequenced by immunoSEQ multiplex PCR, and TCRdb holds only the in-frame ones, with some missing. This sample has 45,000 to 55,000 clones, with just over 85% found just once. The rearrangement joins TRBV19 to TRBJ2-7, with D perhaps matching TRBD2 (6 bases). The sequenced material came from peripheral blood. This clonotype was obtained from a human donor in a cohort sampled during active COVID-19. CDR3: CASSPAGRRSYEQYF. CDR3 in DNA: TGTGCCAGTAGTCCGGCGGGACGGAGATCCTACGAGCAGTACTTC.